The clone carrying this T cell receptor (beta chain) was recorded only once. The sample belongs to a study of blood T cell repertoires in COVID-19. About the study: From T cells, B-cell-depleted T cells, or PBMCs came the material, which was cDNA or gDNA.

As handled by the study authors: Reference gene primer amplification yielded estimated nucleated cell counts. Assay used: immunoSEQ multiplex PCR; TCRdb lists only in-frame clones, some missing. That table is the source of V, J and clone size, and D and trimming were worked out from the DNA. Of about 68,000 clones in the sample, 80% to 85% were seen once. Germline loops: CDR1 LGHNA, CDR2 YSLEER. V lost 0 bases and J lost 5, with 9 bases in between. The length of the CDR3 is 14 residues. The sequencing sample was made of peripheral blood. The source is a man aged 45-60 years with active COVID-19. This chain links TRBV4-3 with TRBJ2-3; the D gene is possibly TRBD2 (5 bases). This CDR3 reads CASSQDGRGDTQYF. Here the CDR3 DNA reads TGCGCCAGCAGCCAAGACGGACGGGGAGATACGCAGTATTTT.